The 8 T cell receptor beta chains given below trace back to one sample, sequenced in a study of blood T cell repertoires in COVID-19. Only in-frame clones appear in the TCRdb table, and some are missing; sequencing was by immunoSEQ multiplex PCR. This table has some 200,000 clones, more than 75% appearing once. The material sequenced was peripheral blood. All receptors come from a human donor in a cohort sampled during active COVID-19.

This clone was counted once. The CDR3 nucleotides read TGTGCCAGCAGCTTAGAATCACAGGGAGTCCTCCACTTT. Its translation: CASSLESQGVLHF. The V gene is TRBV11-2, the J gene TRBJ1-6, with D possibly being TRBD1 (6 bases). The CDR3 has 13 residues. V lost 0 bases and J 15 bases, leaving 12 bases between the germline ends. Looked up from germline, CDR1 is SGHAT and CDR2 is FQNNGV.

The chain is built from TRBV15 and TRBJ1-4; 9 bases align to TRBD1. The CDR3 length is 16 residues. Germline values: CDR1 LNHNV, CDR2 YYDKDF (reference sequence). J was trimmed by 5 bases and V by 6 bases; bases with no gene match: 10. The DNA of the CDR3 is TGTGCCACCAGTCTTTTCCCCGGGACAGGGAATGAAAAACTGTTTTTT. It yields the protein CATSLFPGTGNEKLFF.

This clone was seen a single time. The chain combines TRBV7-9 with TRBJ1-6; TRBD1 aligns across 7 bases. Germline CDR1 and CDR2: SEHNR and FQNEAQ (reference sequence). Germline trimming cut 3 bases from V and 8 bases from J; bases unmatched to any gene: 13. CDR3 size: 17 residues. The CDR3 coding sequence is TGTGCCAGCAGCTTTCCCTTAGGGGGCGCCCCGGATTCACCCCTCCACTTT. Encoded protein: CASSFPLGGAPDSPLHF.

A note on this clone: The same CDR3 is also encoded by other DNA sequences in this sample. This sequence joins TRBV18 and TRBJ2-3, with D hard to call. CDR1 and CDR2 (germline): KGHSH, LQKENI. The V end lost 3 bases, the J end lost 4 bases, and 5 bases lay between the germline ends. The CDR3 is 12 amino acids. CDR3 DNA sequence: TGTGCCAGCTCACCCTCGGCAGATACGCAGTATTTT. The encoded protein is CASSPSADTQYF. Full variable domain (remainder filled in from reference TRBV18 and TRBJ2-3): NAGVMQNPRHLVRRRGQEARLRCSPMKGHSHVYWYRQLPEEGLKFMVYLQKENIIDESGMPKERFSAEFPKEGPSILRIQQVVRGDSAAYFCASSPSADTQYFGPGTRLTVL.

The chain uses TRBV5-1 and TRBJ1-6, with D maybe TRBD1 (6 bases). The CDR3 is made up of 15 amino acids. Germline CDR1 SGHRS, CDR2 YFSETQ. Deletions cut 0 bases from V and 4 bases from J, with 8 bases between. This CDR3 is CASSLAGDYNSPLHF. DNA of the CDR3: TGCGCCAGCAGCTTGGCAGGGGATTATAATTCACCCCTCCACTTT.

The chain employs TRBV3-1 (or the pseudogene TRBV3-2) and TRBJ2-2; D is possibly TRBD2 (6 bases). Trimming took off 5 bases at V and 2 bases at J, with 12 bases between the two ends. CDR3 length: 15 amino acids. Germline CDR1 reads LGHDT; CDR2 reads YNNKEL (reference sequence). DNA of the CDR3: TGTGCCAGCAGCTCAGGACTATATAACACCGGGGAGCTGTTTTTT. It translates to CASSSGLYNTGELFF.

This clone was counted a few times. The chain combines TRBV2 with TRBJ1-1; the D gene is possibly TRBD1 (5 bases). With 6 bases removed from V and 1 base from J, the gap between germline ends came to 15 bases. The CDR3 covers 15 residues. CDR1 is SNHLY and CDR2 is FYNNEI in the germline V gene. CDR3 sequence reads: CASSAVGRGNTEAFF. The CDR3 DNA reads as TGTGCCAGCAGCGCCGTGGGGAGGGGGAACACTGAAGCTTTCTTT.

The chain joins TRBV5-1 to TRBJ1-2, with D possibly TRBD1 on 5 matching bases. With 6 bases removed from V and 3 bases from J, the gap between germline ends came to 12 bases. Looked up from germline, CDR1 is SGHRS and CDR2 is YFSETQ. The CDR3 has 13 residues. The CDR3: CASTEGTDYGYTF. CDR3 DNA sequence: TGCGCCAGCACCGAAGGGACTGACTATGGCTACACCTTC.